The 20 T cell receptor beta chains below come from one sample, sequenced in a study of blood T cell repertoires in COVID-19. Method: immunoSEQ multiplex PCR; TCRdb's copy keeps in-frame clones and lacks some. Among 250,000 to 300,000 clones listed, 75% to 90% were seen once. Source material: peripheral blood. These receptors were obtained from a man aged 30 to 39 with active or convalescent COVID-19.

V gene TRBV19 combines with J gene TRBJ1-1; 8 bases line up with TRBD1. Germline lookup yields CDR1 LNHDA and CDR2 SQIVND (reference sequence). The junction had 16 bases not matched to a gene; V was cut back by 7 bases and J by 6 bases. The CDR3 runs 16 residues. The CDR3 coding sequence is TGTGCCAGTAAAAAACCACACGGACAGGGAGGATCTGAAGCTTTCTTT. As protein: CASKKPHGQGGSEAFF.

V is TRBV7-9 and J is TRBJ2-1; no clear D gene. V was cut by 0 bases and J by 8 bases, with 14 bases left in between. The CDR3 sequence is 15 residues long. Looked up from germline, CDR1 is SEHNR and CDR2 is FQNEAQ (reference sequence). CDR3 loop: CASSLALGSQDEQFF. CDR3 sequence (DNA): TGTGCCAGCAGCTTAGCGCTAGGCAGCCAAGATGAGCAGTTCTTC.

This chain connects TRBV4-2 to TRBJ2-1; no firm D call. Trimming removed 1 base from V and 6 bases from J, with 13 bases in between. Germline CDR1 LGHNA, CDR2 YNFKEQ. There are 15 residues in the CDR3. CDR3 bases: TGTGCCAGCAGCCAAGGCCCCCAAGCCACCAATGAGCAGTTCTTC. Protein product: CASSQGPQATNEQFF.

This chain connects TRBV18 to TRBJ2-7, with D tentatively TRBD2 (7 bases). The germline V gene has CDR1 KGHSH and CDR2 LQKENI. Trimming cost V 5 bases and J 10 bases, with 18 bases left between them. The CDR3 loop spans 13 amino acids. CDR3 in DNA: TGTGCCAGCTCATTAACCAGGGGCGGGGGACAGTACTTC. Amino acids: CASSLTRGGGQYF.

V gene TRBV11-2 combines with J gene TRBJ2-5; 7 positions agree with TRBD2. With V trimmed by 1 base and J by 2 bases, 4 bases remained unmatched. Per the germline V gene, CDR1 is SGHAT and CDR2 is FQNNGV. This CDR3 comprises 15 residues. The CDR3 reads CASSLGDSGQETQYF. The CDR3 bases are TGTGCCAGCAGCTTAGGCGATAGCGGGCAAGAGACCCAGTACTTC.

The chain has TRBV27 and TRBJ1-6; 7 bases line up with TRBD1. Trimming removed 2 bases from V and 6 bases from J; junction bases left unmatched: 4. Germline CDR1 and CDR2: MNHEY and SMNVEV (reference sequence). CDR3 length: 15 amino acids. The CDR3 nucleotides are TGTGCCAGCAGTTTAGGCGGACAGGCTAATTCACCCCTCCACTTT. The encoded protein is CASSLGGQANSPLHF.

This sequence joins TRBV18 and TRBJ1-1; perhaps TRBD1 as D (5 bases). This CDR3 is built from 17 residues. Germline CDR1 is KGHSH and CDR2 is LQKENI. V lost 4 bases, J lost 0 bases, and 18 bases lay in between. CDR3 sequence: CASSQGVPGRMNTEAFF. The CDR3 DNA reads TGTGCCAGCTCACAAGGGGTCCCAGGGCGGATGAACACTGAAGCTTTCTTT.

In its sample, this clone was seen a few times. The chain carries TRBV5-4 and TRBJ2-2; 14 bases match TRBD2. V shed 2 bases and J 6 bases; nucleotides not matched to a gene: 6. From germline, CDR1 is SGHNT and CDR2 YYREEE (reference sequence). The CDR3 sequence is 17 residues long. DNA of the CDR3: TGTGCCAGCAGCTTCAATGGACTAGCGGGGGGTTCCGGGGAGCTGTTTTTT. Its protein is CASSFNGLAGGSGELFF.

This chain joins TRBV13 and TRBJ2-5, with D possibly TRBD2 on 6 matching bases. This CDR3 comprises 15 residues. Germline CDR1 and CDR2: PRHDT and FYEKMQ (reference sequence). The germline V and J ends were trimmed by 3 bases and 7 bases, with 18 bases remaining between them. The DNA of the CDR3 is TGTGCCAGCAGCTTCTGGAGGGCTGGCGCTGGGACCCAGTACTTC. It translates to CASSFWRAGAGTQYF.

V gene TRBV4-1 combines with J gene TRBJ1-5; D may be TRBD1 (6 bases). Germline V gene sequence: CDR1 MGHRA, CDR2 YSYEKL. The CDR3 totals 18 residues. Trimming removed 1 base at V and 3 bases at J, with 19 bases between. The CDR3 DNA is TGCGCCAGCAGCCAAGTAGGGCAGGGGAAAACGACCAATCAGCCCCAGCATTTT. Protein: CASSQVGQGKTTNQPQHF.

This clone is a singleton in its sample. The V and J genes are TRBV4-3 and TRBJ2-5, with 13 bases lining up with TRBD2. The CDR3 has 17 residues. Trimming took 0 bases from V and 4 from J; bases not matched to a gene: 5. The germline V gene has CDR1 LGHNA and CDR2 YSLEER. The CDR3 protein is CASSQDRGLAGTETQYF. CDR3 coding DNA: TGCGCCAGCAGCCAAGATCGGGGACTAGCGGGGACAGAGACCCAGTACTTC.

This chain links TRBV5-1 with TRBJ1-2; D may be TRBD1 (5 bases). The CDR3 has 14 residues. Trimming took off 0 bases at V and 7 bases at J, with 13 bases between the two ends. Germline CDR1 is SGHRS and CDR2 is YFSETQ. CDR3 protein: CASSLGGGTRGYTF. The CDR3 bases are TGCGCCAGCAGCTTGGGGGGCGGGACCCGTGGCTACACCTTC.

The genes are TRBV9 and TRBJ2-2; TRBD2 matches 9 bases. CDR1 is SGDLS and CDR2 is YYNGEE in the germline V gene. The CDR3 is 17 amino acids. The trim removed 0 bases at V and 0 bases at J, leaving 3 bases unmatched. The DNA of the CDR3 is TGTGCCAGCAGCGTAGCTCTAGCGGGGTCGAACACCGGGGAGCTGTTTTTT. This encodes CASSVALAGSNTGELFF.

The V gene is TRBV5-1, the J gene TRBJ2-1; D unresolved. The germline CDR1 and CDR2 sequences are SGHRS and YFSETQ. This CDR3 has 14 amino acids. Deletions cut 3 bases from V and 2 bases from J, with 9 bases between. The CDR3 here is CASSWSETYNEQFF. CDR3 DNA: TGCGCCAGCAGCTGGTCGGAGACCTACAATGAGCAGTTCTTC.

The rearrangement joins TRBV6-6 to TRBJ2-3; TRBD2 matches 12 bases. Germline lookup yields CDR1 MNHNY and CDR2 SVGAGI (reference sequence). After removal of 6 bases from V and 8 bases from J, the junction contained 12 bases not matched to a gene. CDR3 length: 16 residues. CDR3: CASSPTSGGAQGTQYF. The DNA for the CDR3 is TGTGCCAGCAGCCCGACTAGCGGGGGCGCGCAGGGTACGCAGTATTTT.

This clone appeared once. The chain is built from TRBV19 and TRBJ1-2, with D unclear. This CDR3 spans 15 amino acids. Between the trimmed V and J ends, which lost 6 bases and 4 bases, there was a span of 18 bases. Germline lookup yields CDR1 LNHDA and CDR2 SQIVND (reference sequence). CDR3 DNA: TGTGCCAGTAGCCACCCGTCACGGGGTTCCTATGGCTACACCTTC. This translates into CASSHPSRGSYGYTF.

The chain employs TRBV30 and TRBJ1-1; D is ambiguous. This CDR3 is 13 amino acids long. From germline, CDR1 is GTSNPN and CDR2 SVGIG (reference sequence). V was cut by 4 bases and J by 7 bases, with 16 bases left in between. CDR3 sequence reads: CAWNGLGEGEAFF. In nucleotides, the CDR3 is TGTGCCTGGAACGGTCTGGGAGAAGGTGAAGCTTTCTTT.

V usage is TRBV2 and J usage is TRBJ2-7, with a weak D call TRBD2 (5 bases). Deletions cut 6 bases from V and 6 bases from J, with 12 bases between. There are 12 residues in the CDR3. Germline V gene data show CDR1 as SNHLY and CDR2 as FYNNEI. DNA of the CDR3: TGTGCCAGCAGGGCGAGCCGGGGCGAGCAGTACTTC. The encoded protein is CASRASRGEQYF.

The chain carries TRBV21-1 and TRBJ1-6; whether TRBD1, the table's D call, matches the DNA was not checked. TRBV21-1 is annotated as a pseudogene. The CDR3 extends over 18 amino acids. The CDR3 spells CASNWDRDPTFGNSPLHF. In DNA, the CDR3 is TGTGCCAGCAATTGGGACAGGGATCCGACTTTCGGTAATTCACCCCTCCACTTT.

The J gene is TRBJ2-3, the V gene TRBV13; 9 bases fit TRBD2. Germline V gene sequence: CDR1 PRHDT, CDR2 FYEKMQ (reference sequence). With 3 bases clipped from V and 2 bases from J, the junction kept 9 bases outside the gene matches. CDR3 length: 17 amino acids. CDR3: CASSFLPSGVDTDTQYF. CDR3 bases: TGTGCCAGCAGCTTTCTCCCTAGCGGGGTCGACACAGATACGCAGTATTTT.